The 30 T cell receptor beta chains presented below share a single source sample, sequenced in a study of cytomegalovirus exposure and HLA in healthy donors. The study ran its PCR with 60 Vbeta and 13 Jbeta primers. The protocol was immunoSEQ multiplex PCR, while the TCRdb copy is restricted to in-frame clones and leaves out a portion. The sample carries 130,000 to 150,000 clones, 60% to 85% recorded once. The sample was PBMCs. These receptor sequences come from a male donor in good health and CMV-seropositive.

The J gene is TRBJ1-4, the V gene TRBV5-8; 9 bases are shared with TRBD1. Germline V lookup: CDR1 SGHTS, CDR2 YDEGEE. The CDR3 is 14 amino acids. V shed 4 bases, J shed 5 bases, and the junction held 3 bases outside the gene matches. Here the CDR3 DNA reads TGTGCCAGCAGCGCGGGACAGGGAAATGAAAAACTGTTTTTT. It specifies CASSAGQGNEKLFF. The variable domain in full, with the rest retrieved from reference TRBV5-8 and TRBJ1-4, is EAGVTQSPTHLIKTRGQQATLRCSPISGHTSVYWYQQALGLGLQFLLWYDEGEERNRGNFPPRFSGRQFPNYSSELNVNALELEDSALYLCASSAGQGNEKLFFGSGTQLSVL.

This clone has only one observation. V usage is TRBV5-4 and J usage is TRBJ2-7; 10 positions agree with TRBD1. The CDR3 contains 15 residues. V gave up 5 bases and J gave up 5 bases; unmatched junction bases: 10. Germline CDR1 SGHNT, CDR2 YYREEE (reference sequence). The CDR3 spells CASRSPTGGVDEQYF. In nucleotides, the CDR3 is TGTGCCAGCAGATCACCGACAGGGGGCGTCGACGAGCAGTACTTC. The variable domain in full, completed from reference TRBV5-4 and TRBJ2-7, reads ETGVTQSPTHLIKTRGQQVTLRCSSQSGHNTVSWYQQALGQGPQFIFQYYREEENGRGNFPPRFSGLQFPNYSSELNVNALELDDSALYLCASRSPTGGVDEQYFGPGTRLTVT.

The gene calls are TRBV11-3 and TRBJ2-3; 10 bases match TRBD2. The J segment lost 2 bases and the V segment lost 1 base, leaving 3 bases of the junction unmatched. CDR1 and CDR2 from the germline V gene are SGHNT and YENEEA. The CDR3 covers 16 residues. The CDR3: CASSLGSGGSTDTQYF. The CDR3 coding sequence is TGTGCCAGCAGCTTAGGTAGCGGGGGGTCCACAGATACGCAGTATTTT.

The sample holds a few counts of this clone. This chain connects TRBV6-5 to TRBJ1-2, with 8 positions matching TRBD1. Germline-derived CDR1 and CDR2 are MNHEY and SVGAGI. V trimming: 2 bases; J trimming: 7 bases; junction bases outside the gene matches: 3. The CDR3 contains 13 residues. CDR3 coding DNA: TGTGCCAGCAGTTACGATGACAGGGGTGGCTACACCTTC. It codes for CASSYDDRGGYTF.

This chain connects TRBV6-5 to TRBJ2-7, with D maybe TRBD2 (6 bases). The CDR3 length is 15 residues. Looked up from germline, CDR1 is MNHEY and CDR2 is SVGAGI. V was cut by 7 bases and J by 0 bases, with 16 bases left in between. The CDR3 protein is CASTKAGPFSYEQYF. In DNA form, the CDR3 reads TGTGCCAGCACCAAGGCGGGGCCCTTCTCCTACGAGCAGTACTTC.

This sequence joins TRBV2 and TRBJ1-3, with 7 bases lining up with TRBD1. The germline V gene encodes CDR1 SNHLY and CDR2 FYNNEI. CDR3 length: 18 amino acids. V dropped 6 bases and J dropped 8; count of bases not matched to a gene: 22. The CDR3 DNA reads TGTGCCAGCAGGAGGGGGCCAGGGATTTCCAGACTCCTGGACACCATATATTTT. Translation gives CASRRGPGISRLLDTIYF.

This clone came up a few times. V usage is TRBV21-1 and J usage is TRBJ2-7; TRBD1 is taken as the D call from the table, unchecked against the DNA. TRBV21-1 constitutes a pseudogene. The CDR3 has 14 amino acids. The CDR3 loop is CASSIGPVPYEQYF. The CDR3 DNA sequence: TGTGCCAGCAGCATTGGGCCAGTTCCCTACGAGCAGTACTTC.

The V gene is TRBV4-1, the J gene TRBJ2-7; 11 bases align to TRBD2. V shed 1 base, J shed 2 bases, and the junction held 16 bases outside the gene matches. The CDR3 is 20 amino acids. Germline loops: CDR1 MGHRA, CDR2 YSYEKL. The CDR3 region has the DNA TGCGCCAGCAGCCAAGTTTTTGGGGTTAGCGCTAGCGGGGGGCCCTACGAGCAGTACTTC. This translates into CASSQVFGVSASGGPYEQYF.

The chain recombines TRBV15 with TRBJ1-1; TRBD1 might be the D (6 bases). Germline lookup yields CDR1 LNHNV and CDR2 YYDKDF (reference sequence). Trimming cost V 0 bases and J 0 bases, with 20 bases left between them. The CDR3 has 19 amino acids. The CDR3 reads CATSRDWRETGGMNTEAFF. The DNA for the CDR3 is TGTGCCACCAGCAGAGATTGGCGGGAAACGGGGGGCATGAACACTGAAGCTTTCTTT.

The V call is TRBV5-1, the J call TRBJ2-5; TRBD1 is a possible D gene (5 bases). CDR1 is SGHRS and CDR2 is YFSETQ in the germline V gene. The CDR3 is 15 residues long. Trimming pared 4 bases from V and 2 bases from J, leaving 15 bases between. CDR3 nucleotides: TGCGCCAGCAGCACGACAGTTGGCCCTCAAGAGACCCAGTACTTC. Amino acid sequence: CASSTTVGPQETQYF.

On this clone: One end of the junction varies from germline; a read error may be responsible. The chain has TRBV29-1 and TRBJ1-1; a weak D match, TRBD1 (5 bases). From germline, CDR1 is SQVTM and CDR2 ANQGSEA. The CDR3 length is 13 residues. CDR3 DNA: TGCAGCGTTGCGGGCAGGGTGAACCCTGAAGCTTTCTTT. Amino acid sequence: CSVAGRVNPEAFF.

This clone has a handful of counts. This chain connects TRBV19 to TRBJ1-2; D call uncertain. Germline V CDR1 and CDR2: LNHDA, SQIVND (reference sequence). The CDR3 totals 15 residues. V dropped 5 bases and J dropped 1 base, with 14 bases sitting between them. The CDR3 DNA reads TGTGCCAGTAGTTTAGGGAGCTTCATTAACTATGGCTACACCTTC. It codes for CASSLGSFINYGYTF.

The rearrangement joins TRBV28 to TRBJ2-5, with TRBD2 as a possible D gene (6 bases). Germline assignment: CDR1 MDHEN and CDR2 SYDVKM. CDR3 length equals 13 residues. The ends were cut back, 6 bases at V and 5 bases at J, with 13 bases in the middle. The CDR3 DNA reads TGTGCCAGCAGCCCCCCAGGGAGGGAGACCCAGTACTTC. Its translation: CASSPPGRETQYF.

The chain links TRBV7-2 to TRBJ2-5; D is unresolved. CDR3 size: 12 residues. V dropped 2 bases and J dropped 5 bases, with 6 bases sitting between them. In germline, CDR1 is SGHTA, CDR2 FQGNSA. The chain's CDR3 is CASSLSRETQYF. DNA of the CDR3: TGTGCCAGCAGCTTATCGCGGGAGACCCAGTACTTC.

V usage is TRBV19 and J usage is TRBJ2-2; 9 bases are a match to TRBD1. The germline CDR1 and CDR2 sequences are LNHDA and SQIVND (reference sequence). The junction had 4 bases not matched to a gene; V was cut back by 5 bases and J by 3 bases. The CDR3 has 15 residues. In nucleotides, the CDR3 is TGTGCCAGTAGTCGCCGGGACAGGGACACCGGGGAGCTGTTTTTT. Protein sequence: CASSRRDRDTGELFF.

There are a few counts of this clone. CDR3 coding DNA: TGTGCCAGAAGCTGGAACACCGGGACAGGGGACCAGCCCCAGCATTTT. Amino acids: CARSWNTGTGDQPQHF. The gene calls are TRBV5-3 and TRBJ1-5; TRBD1 agrees at 10 bases. TRBV5-3 is assigned to the ORF class and has an uncertain function. The trim removed 3 bases at V and 7 bases at J, leaving 10 bases unmatched. CDR3 length: 16 amino acids.

This clone appeared a single time. The chain has TRBV6-6 and TRBJ2-7; the D is unclear. Germline lookup yields CDR1 MNHNY and CDR2 SVGAGI (reference sequence). This CDR3 has 14 residues. Trimming took off 5 bases at V and 3 bases at J, with 14 bases between the two ends. As DNA, the CDR3 is TGTGCCAGCAGTCAACTTGGCAGCGACTACGAGCAGTACTTC. Translated: CASSQLGSDYEQYF.

The rearrangement joins TRBV27 to TRBJ2-7; D is perhaps TRBD1 (5 bases). Per germline, CDR1 MNHEY and CDR2 SMNVEV (reference sequence). The CDR3 spans 13 residues. V gave up 3 bases and J gave up 1 base, with 7 bases separating them. The CDR3 spells CASSFAGSYEQYF. CDR3 in DNA: TGTGCCAGCAGTTTCGCAGGGTCCTACGAGCAGTACTTC.

V is TRBV19 and J is TRBJ2-7; TRBD2 matches at 8 bases. The V gene's germline CDR1 is LNHDA and CDR2 SQIVND (reference sequence). The trim removed 5 bases at V and 2 bases at J, leaving 5 bases unmatched. The CDR3 has 14 residues. CDR3 region: CASSFSSGPYEQYF. The CDR3 coding sequence is TGTGCCAGTAGTTTTTCTAGCGGGCCCTACGAGCAGTACTTC.

The chain combines TRBV2 with TRBJ2-1; 14 bases line up with TRBD2. Trimming took 6 bases from V and 0 from J; bases not matched to a gene: 1. Germline V gives CDR1 SNHLY, CDR2 FYNNEI. The CDR3 sequence is 16 residues long. The CDR3 DNA follows: TGTGCCAGCAGGGGGACTAGCGGGAGCTCCTACAATGAGCAGTTCTTC. Protein: CASRGTSGSSYNEQFF.

There are a few counts of this clone. The chain has TRBV7-9 and TRBJ2-1; no firm D call. There are 13 residues in the CDR3. Trimming shortened V by 6 bases and J by 3 bases, and 9 bases separated the two germline ends. Germline CDR1 SEHNR, CDR2 FQNEAQ (reference sequence). CDR3 protein: CASSYTGYNEQFF. In nucleotides, the CDR3 is TGTGCCAGCAGTTATACTGGCTACAATGAGCAGTTCTTC. The whole variable domain, filled in from reference TRBV7-9 and TRBJ2-1, reads DTGVSQNPRHKITKRGQNVTFRCDPISEHNRLYWYRQTLGQGPEFLTYFQNEAQLEKSRLLSDRFSAERPKGSFSTLEIQRTEQGDSAMYLCASSYTGYNEQFFGPGTRLTVL.

The chain has TRBV7-6 and TRBJ2-1; 12 positions agree with TRBD2. The V segment lost 4 bases and the J segment 3 bases; nucleotides outside the gene matches: 4. The CDR3 has 16 residues. Germline lookup yields CDR1 SGHVS and CDR2 FNYEAQ. The CDR3 sequence is CASSSGLAGYYNEQFF. Here the CDR3 DNA reads TGTGCCAGCAGCTCTGGACTAGCGGGATACTACAATGAGCAGTTCTTC.

This clone appeared once. J is TRBJ2-5 and V is TRBV10-3, with D unclear. This CDR3 has 12 residues. V lost 2 bases and J lost 5, with 6 bases in between. The germline CDR1 and CDR2 sequences are ENHRY and SYGVKD. CDR3 protein: CAISEVPETQYF. Here the CDR3 DNA reads TGTGCCATCAGTGAGGTCCCGGAGACCCAGTACTTC.

This clone was seen just once. This chain connects TRBV28 to TRBJ2-7; D possibly corresponds to TRBD2 (6 bases). The ends were cut back, 5 bases at V and 3 bases at J, with 17 bases in the middle. This CDR3 spans 15 amino acids. CDR1 is MDHEN, CDR2 SYDVKM, per germline. CDR3 DNA: TGTGCCAGCAGTCCAGCCTCTTGGGACTTCTACGAGCAGTACTTC. As protein: CASSPASWDFYEQYF.

CDR3 nucleotide sequence: TGCGCCAGCAGCCAGGGCTTCTACAATGAGCAGTTCTTC. It encodes CASSQGFYNEQFF. This chain links TRBV4-3 with TRBJ2-1; D unclear. The ends were cut back, 3 bases at V and 3 bases at J, with 6 bases in the middle. The CDR3 sequence is 13 residues long. Germline V CDR1 and CDR2: LGHNA, YSLEER.

The chain has TRBV19 and TRBJ2-4; possibly TRBD1 for D (6 bases). The CDR3 consists of 15 residues. From germline, CDR1 is LNHDA and CDR2 SQIVND (reference sequence). Trimming took 5 bases from V and 0 from J, leaving 11 bases between them. CDR3 bases: TGTGCCAGTAGTGAAGGGGGTAGAGCCAAAAACATTCAGTACTTC. It yields the protein CASSEGGRAKNIQYF.

The CDR3 loop reads CASSLVTDRGSTDTQYF. Here the CDR3 DNA reads TGTGCCAGCAGCTTAGTGACGGACAGGGGTAGCACAGATACGCAGTATTTT. V gene TRBV7-6 combines with J gene TRBJ2-3; 9 bases agree with TRBD1. The germline CDR1 and CDR2 sequences are SGHVS and FNYEAQ. The junction had 5 bases not matched to a gene; V was cut back by 1 base and J by 0 bases. The CDR3 extends over 17 amino acids.

The CDR3 region is CASSEWGGYEQYF. Written as DNA, the CDR3 is TGTGCCAGCAGTGAATGGGGCGGCTACGAGCAGTACTTC. The gene calls are TRBV25-1 and TRBJ2-7; D possibly corresponds to TRBD1 (5 bases). Germline V gives CDR1 MGHDK, CDR2 SYGVNS. The V gene lost 1 base and the J gene lost 3 bases, with 7 bases spanning the gap. The CDR3 spans 13 residues.

This clone was seen only once. V gene TRBV5-1 combines with J gene TRBJ1-1; D unresolved. V was pared by 6 bases and J by 5 bases, with 11 bases between. CDR1 and CDR2 from the germline V gene are SGHRS and YFSETQ. CDR3 length: 12 amino acids. CDR3 in amino acids: CASKEGGTEAFF. The CDR3 DNA is TGCGCCAGCAAGGAGGGTGGTACTGAAGCTTTCTTT.

V usage is TRBV29-1 and J usage is TRBJ2-2; the match to TRBD2 covers 7 bases. This CDR3 comprises 15 residues. The germline gives CDR1 SQVTM, CDR2 ANQGSEA. Trimming at V came to 4 bases and at J to 0 bases, leaving 5 bases not matched to a gene. In DNA form, the CDR3 reads TGCAGCGTTGTACCACGGGGGGCGAACACCGGGGAGCTGTTTTTT. Translating it yields CSVVPRGANTGELFF.